This is a list of T cell receptor beta chains from one sample in a study of blood T cells in healthy people across ages. TCRdb recomputed calls from the 5' RACE reads with MiXCR, one row per CDR3 protein. The table lists about 780,000 distinct CDR3 sequences, around half of them singletons. The sample comprised blood. These receptors were taken from a man aged 80 or over in good health. Both conserved end residues are part of each CDR3. A D gene is named only where the DNA matches it firmly. Where a row states a size, it is once, few, many or the class of an expanded clone; other rows omit it.

TRBV20-1,-,17,TRBJ2-3,TRBD2,CSAVLAGPSPSADTQYF,TGCAGTGCGGTACTAGCGGGCCCTTCGCCTAGCGCAGATACGCAGTATTTT
TRBV7-8,-,15,TRBJ2-3,TRBD1,CASSPRTGWTDTQYF,TGTGCCAGCAGCCCCCGGACAGGGTGGACAGATACGCAGTATTTT
TRBV12-3/TRBV12-4,-,14,TRBJ1-2,-,CASSLTGPLSGYTF,TGTGCCAGCAGTTTAACGGGGCCATTGAGCGGCTACACCTTC
TRBV20-1,-,15,TRBJ2-5,-,CSARGRTPEQVTQYF,TGCAGTGCTAGAGGGCGAACTCCGGAACAAGTGACCCAGTACTTC
TRBV28,-,13,TRBJ1-2,-,CASSGGLNYGYTF,TGTGCCAGCAGCGGGGGCCTTAACTATGGCTACACCTTC
TRBV3-1,-,13,TRBJ1-2,TRBD1,CASRGRGFQGYTF,TGTGCCAGCAGAGGCAGGGGGTTTCAAGGCTACACCTTC
TRBV5-1,-,15,TRBJ2-5,-,CASRLSSTGRETQYF,TGCGCCAGCAGATTGAGCTCAACAGGGCGGGAGACCCAGTACTTC
TRBV25-1,-,13,TRBJ2-3,-,CAGSFGSADTQYF,TGTGCCGGCTCGTTCGGTTCGGCAGATACGCAGTATTTT
TRBV11-2,-,16,TRBJ2-6,-,CASTLDRVSGANVLTF,TGTGCCAGCACCCTGGACAGAGTCTCTGGGGCCAACGTCCTGACTTTC
TRBV20-1,once,13,TRBJ2-6,-,CSVDMSGANVLTF,TGCAGTGTAGACATGTCTGGGGCCAACGTCCTGACTTTC
TRBV29-1,-,15,TRBJ1-5,-,CSAQRDSGGNQPQHF,TGCAGCGCCCAAAGGGACTCAGGGGGCAATCAGCCCCAGCATTTT
TRBV12-3/TRBV12-4,few,14,TRBJ2-7,-,CASRSRFSSYEQYF,TGTGCCAGCAGGTCGCGGTTTAGCTCCTACGAGCAGTACTTC
TRBV18,-,15,TRBJ2-3,-,CASSLTIGNTDTQYF,TGTGCCAGCTCACTGACCATTGGTAACACAGATACGCAGTATTTT
TRBV9,few,16,TRBJ2-3,TRBD2,CASSVFLAGVADTQYF,TGTGCCAGCAGCGTATTTCTAGCGGGAGTAGCAGATACGCAGTATTTT
TRBV12-3/TRBV12-4,-,14,TRBJ2-3,-,CASSLVGRGDTQYF,TGTGCCAGCAGTTTAGTAGGTCGTGGCGATACGCAGTATTTT
TRBV7-9,-,13,TRBJ2-7,TRBD2,CASSSTSPREQYF,TGTGCCAGCAGTTCGACTAGCCCCCGCGAGCAGTACTTC
TRBV5-1,-,15,TRBJ2-5,TRBD2,CASSLGSGNQETQYF,TGCGCCAGCAGCTTGGGCAGCGGGAATCAAGAGACCCAGTACTTC
TRBV20-1,once,16,TRBJ2-5,TRBD2,CSAPSGVVRGQETQYF,TGCAGTGCCCCTAGCGGGGTAGTCAGGGGGCAAGAGACCCAGTACTTC
TRBV20-1,-,14,TRBJ2-7,-,CSARVYESWNEQYF,TGCAGTGCTAGAGTTTACGAGTCCTGGAACGAGCAGTACTTC
TRBV5-1,-,15,TRBJ2-3,-,CASSLDGAGTDTQYF,TGCGCCAGCAGCTTGGATGGGGCCGGCACAGATACGCAGTATTTT
TRBV11-2,-,13,TRBJ2-5,-,CASSPGQKETQYF,TGTGCCAGCAGCCCAGGCCAAAAAGAGACCCAGTACTTC
TRBV7-2,-,15,TRBJ2-5,-,CASTPQNPRLETQYF,TGTGCCAGCACCCCACAAAACCCGAGATTGGAGACCCAGTACTTC
TRBV3-1,-,19,TRBJ2-1,TRBD2,CASSQDRELAGLSYNEQFF,TGTGCCAGCAGCCAAGATCGTGAGCTAGCGGGTCTCTCCTACAATGAGCAGTTCTTC